The T cell receptor (beta chain) under discussion was sequenced for a study of cytomegalovirus exposure and HLA in healthy donors. General study points: According to the study, 150 to 200 TCR beta chains were cytomegalovirus-associated. Confirmation was obtained in vitro that a few CMV-associated chains are specific for CMV antigens.

Turning to this clone: What it binds is not known.

Amplification used 60 Vbeta primers and 13 Jbeta primers. The repertoire was sequenced with immunoSEQ multiplex PCR; TCRdb's copy has only in-frame clones and lacks some. This repertoire shows around 130,000 clones, about 80% found once; its top ten account for over 1%. The CDR3 length is 18 residues. Germline V gene lookup returns CDR1 SEHNR and CDR2 FQNEAQ (reference sequence). V dropped 5 bases and J dropped 6; count of bases not matched to a gene: 16. The source of this sequence is a human donor in good health. V usage is TRBV7-9 and J usage is TRBJ1-1; 12 nucleotides match TRBD1. The sample consisted of PBMCs. CDR3 protein: CASSRDRGRGWSAPEAFF. In DNA form, the CDR3 reads TGTGCCAGCAGCCGGGACAGGGGGCGCGGGTGGTCGGCTCCTGAAGCTTTCTTT.